One and the same sample provided the 32 T cell receptor beta chains below, sequenced in a study of blood T cell repertoires in COVID-19. Profiling relied on immunoSEQ multiplex PCR, and the TCRdb table lists in-frame clones only, not all of them. Of about 190,000 clones listed, approximately 90% are singletons. The sample comprised peripheral blood. The receptors were sampled from a man under 40 with acute or convalescent COVID-19.

This chain joins TRBV19 and TRBJ2-7; TRBD1 agrees at 7 bases. V was pared by 5 bases and J by 3 bases, with 4 bases of the junction left unmatched. The CDR3 has 13 amino acids. From germline, CDR1 is LNHDA and CDR2 SQIVND (reference sequence). The CDR3 DNA follows: TGTGCCAGTAGTCCTGGGACAGTCTACGAGCAGTACTTC. It specifies CASSPGTVYEQYF.

The chain is built from TRBV11-2 and TRBJ2-1; 8 bases fit TRBD1. Germline V gene data show CDR1 as SGHAT and CDR2 as FQNNGV. V lost 5 bases to trimming and J lost 5 bases; unmatched junction nucleotides: 5. The CDR3 covers 14 residues. The DNA for the CDR3 is TGTGCCAGCAGCCCGGACAGGGTAAACAATGAGCAGTTCTTC. Its translation: CASSPDRVNNEQFF.

The CDR3 here is CSVVFSGGSTDTQYF. CDR3 sequence (DNA): TGCAGCGTTGTATTTAGCGGGGGGAGCACAGATACGCAGTATTTT. The chain couples TRBV29-1 to TRBJ2-3, with 10 bases lining up with TRBD2. The CDR3 length is 15 residues. CDR1 and CDR2 (germline): SQVTM, ANQGSEA. J lost 0 bases, V lost 4 bases, and 4 bases had no gene match.

The CDR3, as DNA: TGTGCCATCAGGACGGGGACTAGCGGGAGGGTACGTATGTACGAGCAGTACTTC. It yields the protein CAIRTGTSGRVRMYEQYF. J is TRBJ2-7 and V is TRBV10-3; 16 bases fit TRBD2. The J segment lost 4 bases and the V segment lost 6 bases, leaving 12 bases of the junction unmatched. This CDR3 is 18 amino acids long. Per the germline V gene, CDR1 is ENHRY and CDR2 is SYGVKD.

The rearrangement links TRBV5-4 to TRBJ2-5, with D perhaps matching TRBD1 (5 bases). This CDR3 spans 16 amino acids. CDR1 and CDR2 from the germline V gene are SGHNT and YYREEE (reference sequence). V lost 0 bases to trimming and J lost 4 bases, with 16 bases between them. CDR3: CASSLGSRGPGETQYF. CDR3 DNA sequence: TGTGCCAGCAGCTTGGGCTCAAGGGGCCCTGGAGAGACCCAGTACTTC.

The V gene is TRBV3-1 (or the pseudogene TRBV3-2), the J gene TRBJ2-7; D ambiguous. The V end was cut by 4 bases, the J end by 5 bases, with 12 bases between. This CDR3 region has 13 residues. Germline assignment: CDR1 LGHDT and CDR2 YNNKEL (reference sequence). In DNA, the CDR3 is TGTGCCAGCAGCCCAGCCTCCCGGGACGAGCAGTACTTC. As protein: CASSPASRDEQYF.

The sample holds a few counts of this clone. The V call is TRBV6-6, the J call TRBJ2-7; 9 nucleotides agree with TRBD1. After removal of 6 bases from V and 2 bases from J, the junction contained 5 bases not matched to a gene. In germline, CDR1 is MNHNY, CDR2 SVGAGI (reference sequence). This CDR3 comprises 14 residues. The CDR3, as DNA: TGTGCCAGCAGCGGCGGACAGGGGCCCTACGAGCAGTACTTC. Protein: CASSGGQGPYEQYF.

The chain combines TRBV9 with TRBJ1-1; D perhaps matches TRBD1 (6 bases). V was trimmed by 4 bases and J by 0 bases, leaving 16 bases between them. From germline, CDR1 is SGDLS and CDR2 YYNGEE. This CDR3 region has 16 residues. The CDR3 sequence: CASSSRGTPLNTEAFF. The CDR3 region has the DNA TGTGCCAGCAGCTCCCGTGGGACACCCCTGAACACTGAAGCTTTCTTT.

The V call is TRBV25-1, the J call TRBJ1-1; no definite D call. The CDR3 length is 13 residues. Trimming took off 6 bases at V and 7 bases at J, with 15 bases between the two ends. Germline V gives CDR1 MGHDK, CDR2 SYGVNS. The CDR3 reads CASRSEVTIEAFF. CDR3 nucleotides: TGTGCCAGCAGATCGGAGGTGACTATTGAAGCTTTCTTT.

The rearrangement joins TRBV5-1 to TRBJ2-3, with 7 positions matching TRBD2. With V trimmed by 9 bases and J by 3 bases, 7 bases remained unmatched. From germline, CDR1 is SGHRS and CDR2 YFSETQ. CDR3 length: 13 residues. CDR3 loop: CAISGGGTDTQYF. CDR3 DNA sequence: TGCGCCATTTCGGGGGGAGGAACAGATACGCAGTATTTT.

DNA of the CDR3: TGTGCCAGTAGTATAGTTGGGGCCTATGGCTACACCTTC. Protein sequence: CASSIVGAYGYTF. The J gene is TRBJ1-2, the V gene TRBV19; the D gene is possibly TRBD1 (5 bases). Deletions cut 1 base from V and 4 bases from J, with 7 bases between. The CDR3 loop spans 13 amino acids. Germline assignment: CDR1 LNHDA and CDR2 SQIVND (reference sequence).

This chain links TRBV11-2 with TRBJ2-5; 9 bases fit TRBD2. Trimming at V came to 3 bases and at J to 5 bases, leaving 10 bases not matched to a gene. The CDR3 runs 16 residues. Germline CDR1 is SGHAT and CDR2 is FQNNGV. CDR3 coding DNA: TGTGCCAGCAGCTTCCTAGCGGGGAGCCAAGGGGAGACCCAGTACTTC. Translated: CASSFLAGSQGETQYF.

The genes are TRBV30 and TRBJ1-2, with D possibly matching TRBD1 (6 bases). The CDR3 sequence is 13 residues long. Germline V CDR1 and CDR2: GTSNPN, SVGIG (reference sequence). Trimming shortened V by 0 bases and J by 7 bases, and 12 bases separated the two germline ends. CDR3 amino acids: CAWSVQGTIGYTF. The CDR3 DNA is TGTGCCTGGAGTGTACAGGGTACGATTGGCTACACCTTC.

J is TRBJ2-7 and V is TRBV29-1; D ambiguous. CDR1 SQVTM and CDR2 ANQGSEA come from the germline V gene. V was clipped by 2 bases and J by 3 bases, with 11 bases between them. The CDR3 length is 13 residues. This chain's CDR3 is CSVETFGGYEQYF. CDR3 bases: TGCAGCGTTGAAACGTTTGGCGGCTACGAGCAGTACTTC.

This clone was detected only once. The junction differs from germline at one of its ends, possibly a read error. The V and J genes are TRBV5-1 and TRBJ1-2; 7 nucleotides align to TRBD1. Germline loops: CDR1 SGHRS, CDR2 YFSETQ. The CDR3 consists of 14 residues. The CDR3 DNA follows: TGCGCCACCAGCTTCGGGACAGCAAACTATGGCTACACCTTC. As protein: CATSFGTANYGYTF.

The chain couples TRBV6-1 to TRBJ1-3; unclear D gene. The V and J ends lost 2 bases and 13 bases respectively, with 9 bases between them. Germline values: CDR1 MNHNS, CDR2 SASEGT. The CDR3 is 11 residues long. The CDR3 nucleotides are TGTGCCAGCAGTGAACTGTCGAGTATATATTTT. Translated: CASSELSSIYF.

The chain recombines TRBV6-5 with TRBJ1-1; the D gene is possibly TRBD1 (6 bases). This CDR3 is built from 13 residues. V lost 5 bases and J lost 11, with 18 bases in between. CDR1 MNHEY and CDR2 SVGAGI come from the germline V gene. CDR3 sequence (DNA): TGTGCCAGCAGTAACGGACAGACTGTCAAGGCTTTCTTT. Its protein is CASSNGQTVKAFF.

The chain links TRBV7-8 to TRBJ2-1; TRBD2 matches at 9 bases. Germline V lookup: CDR1 SGHVS, CDR2 FQNEAQ. V lost 0 bases and J lost 2; bases outside the gene matches: 11. This CDR3 is built from 19 residues. CDR3 bases: TGTGCCAGCAGCTTAGCGGGAATGATAGCGGGGGCCGCCTACAATGAGCAGTTCTTC. Residues: CASSLAGMIAGAAYNEQFF.

This sequence joins TRBV6-1 and TRBJ1-5; a weak D match, TRBD1 (6 bases). V was pared by 0 bases and J by 2 bases, with 8 bases between. Germline CDR1 is MNHNS and CDR2 is SASEGT. This CDR3 has 15 residues. The CDR3 DNA reads TGTGCCAGCAGTGAAGCAGGGGGTGGCAATCAGCCCCAGCATTTT. Its translation is CASSEAGGGNQPQHF.

The chain joins TRBV3-1 (or the pseudogene TRBV3-2) to TRBJ2-3; D uncertain. Trimming stripped 1 base from V and 4 bases from J, with 9 bases between. This CDR3 is built from 14 residues. Per the germline V gene, CDR1 is LGHDT and CDR2 is YNNKEL (reference sequence). This CDR3 is CASSQGSRADTQYF. Here the CDR3 DNA reads TGTGCCAGCAGCCAAGGGTCACGGGCAGATACGCAGTATTTT.

CDR3 sequence: CASRVRGLPGAYGYTF. CDR3 DNA sequence: TGTGCCAGCAGGGTGAGAGGGTTGCCAGGGGCCTATGGCTACACCTTC. V usage is TRBV5-4 and J usage is TRBJ1-2; D is possibly TRBD1 (6 bases). In germline, CDR1 is SGHNT, CDR2 YYREEE (reference sequence). This CDR3 is 16 amino acids long. Trimming removed 5 bases from V and 4 bases from J, with 21 bases in between.

The chain uses TRBV9 and TRBJ1-1; D perhaps matches TRBD1 (6 bases). This CDR3 is built from 15 residues. Germline V gene lookup returns CDR1 SGDLS and CDR2 YYNGEE. Trimming took off 0 bases at V and 5 bases at J, with 14 bases between the two ends. The CDR3 DNA follows: TGTGCCAGCAGCGTAGAGGGCAGGGGAGGGACTGAAGCTTTCTTT. It translates to CASSVEGRGGTEAFF.

The V gene is TRBV3-1 (or the pseudogene TRBV3-2), the J gene TRBJ2-1; perhaps TRBD2 as D (5 bases). V shed 4 bases and J shed 4 bases, with 14 bases lying between them. Looked up from germline, CDR1 is LGHDT and CDR2 is YNNKEL (reference sequence). There are 15 residues in the CDR3. CDR3 loop: CASSRGGGPYNEQFF. CDR3 nucleotide sequence: TGTGCCAGCAGCCGTGGTGGCGGGCCTTACAATGAGCAGTTCTTC.

V is TRBV5-4 and J is TRBJ2-1, with 9 positions matching TRBD1. The trim removed 0 bases at V and 10 bases at J, leaving 8 bases unmatched. Germline V gives CDR1 SGHNT, CDR2 YYREEE (reference sequence). The CDR3 has 15 residues. The CDR3 sequence is CASSLGGDRDKEQFF. The CDR3, as DNA: TGTGCCAGCAGCTTGGGGGGGGACAGGGATAAAGAGCAGTTCTTC.

The chain combines TRBV10-2 with TRBJ2-5, with TRBD2 matching over 9 bases. The CDR3 consists of 19 residues. Germline-derived CDR1 and CDR2 are WSHSY and SAAADI. With 0 bases clipped from V and 4 bases from J, the junction kept 15 bases outside the gene matches. CDR3 region: CASSESFAGGGGAGETQYF. The CDR3 DNA reads TGCGCCAGCAGTGAGTCCTTCGCTGGAGGCGGGGGGGCCGGAGAGACCCAGTACTTC.

The V and J genes are TRBV18 and TRBJ1-5, with TRBD1 matching over 8 bases. The germline V gene has CDR1 KGHSH and CDR2 LQKENI. V was clipped by 3 bases and J by 4 bases; unmatched bases: 5. CDR3 length equals 15 residues. CDR3 nucleotide sequence: TGTGCCAGCTCACCCTCGACAGGGGTAAATCAGCCCCAGCATTTT. This codes for CASSPSTGVNQPQHF. Full variable domain (rest looked up from reference TRBV18 and TRBJ1-5): NAGVMQNPRHLVRRRGQEARLRCSPMKGHSHVYWYRQLPEEGLKFMVYLQKENIIDESGMPKERFSAEFPKEGPSILRIQQVVRGDSAAYFCASSPSTGVNQPQHFGDGTRLSIL.

V usage is TRBV14 and J usage is TRBJ1-1, with D maybe TRBD1 (6 bases). Germline V CDR1 and CDR2: SGHDN, FVKESK. This CDR3 has 17 residues. Trimming took 4 bases from V and 6 from J, leaving 24 bases between them. In DNA, the CDR3 is TGTGCCAGCAGCCCTAACCACCCCAGGACAGTGAGGGCTGAAGCTTTCTTT. It specifies CASSPNHPRTVRAEAFF.

The rearrangement uses TRBV10-2 and TRBJ1-2; no clear D gene. With 0 bases removed from V and 11 bases from J, the gap between germline ends came to 13 bases. This CDR3 is 13 amino acids long. Germline V gene lookup returns CDR1 WSHSY and CDR2 SAAADI. The CDR3 coding sequence is TGCGCCAGCAGTGAGTCAACCCAGACGGGGTACACCTTC. Its protein is CASSESTQTGYTF.

The rearrangement links TRBV28 to TRBJ1-1; 7 bases line up with TRBD1. CDR3 size: 18 residues. After removal of 4 bases from V and 2 bases from J, the junction contained 16 bases not matched to a gene. Germline V gene sequence: CDR1 MDHEN, CDR2 SYDVKM. The CDR3: CASSSDRQGWGKNTEAFF. The CDR3 coding sequence is TGTGCCAGCAGTTCCGATAGACAGGGTTGGGGGAAAAACACTGAAGCTTTCTTT.

This chain connects TRBV6-5 to TRBJ1-1; tentatively, D is TRBD1 (6 bases). Germline assignment: CDR1 MNHEY and CDR2 SVGAGI. The CDR3 contains 12 residues. The V gene lost 9 bases and the J gene lost 6 bases, with 14 bases spanning the gap. The CDR3 sequence is CAREGDDAEAFF. CDR3 DNA: TGTGCCAGAGAGGGGGATGACGCTGAAGCTTTCTTT.

The V gene is TRBV3-1 (or the pseudogene TRBV3-2), the J gene TRBJ1-1, with D unclear. Trimming removed 4 bases at V and 5 bases at J, with 8 bases between. CDR1 and CDR2 (germline): LGHDT, YNNKEL (reference sequence). This CDR3 comprises 12 residues. The CDR3 DNA reads TGTGCCAGCAGCCTCCGGGAGACTGAAGCTTTCTTT. This encodes CASSLRETEAFF.

The chain joins TRBV28 to TRBJ1-4; 7 bases match TRBD1. Looked up from germline, CDR1 is MDHEN and CDR2 is SYDVKM. J gave up 4 bases and V 4 bases, and 3 bases lay outside the gene matches. The CDR3 consists of 14 residues. Here the CDR3 reads CASSSGTVNEKLFF. For the CDR3, the DNA is TGTGCCAGCAGTTCCGGGACAGTTAATGAAAAACTGTTTTTT.